The 16 T cell receptor beta chains in this list originate from one sample, sequenced in a study of blood T cell repertoires in COVID-19. Sequencing used immunoSEQ multiplex PCR; TCRdb keeps in-frame clones, though not all of them. Found here are under 350,000 clones, 80% to 90% of them singletons; the top ten hold 9.5% to 11%. Sequenced sample: peripheral blood. The receptors here all came from a woman aged 70-85 years with acute or convalescent COVID-19.

This clone is a singleton in its sample. This chain joins TRBV3-1 (or the pseudogene TRBV3-2) and TRBJ2-6, with unresolved D. The germline CDR1 and CDR2 sequences are LGHDT and YNNKEL (reference sequence). Between the trimmed V and J ends, which lost 2 bases and 10 bases, there was a span of 9 bases. The CDR3 covers 13 residues. The CDR3 protein is CASSQNSRNVLTF. DNA of the CDR3: TGTGCCAGCAGCCAAAATTCGAGAAACGTCCTGACTTTC.

This clone occurred once. The V call is TRBV28, the J call TRBJ1-2; the D gene is possibly TRBD1 (5 bases). The CDR3 sequence is 12 residues long. Germline CDR1 is MDHEN and CDR2 is SYDVKM. Trimming removed 4 bases at V and 5 bases at J, with 8 bases between. The CDR3 DNA reads TGTGCCAGCAGTTCCCAGGGATATGGCTACACCTTC. Protein sequence: CASSSQGYGYTF.

The V call is TRBV18, the J call TRBJ2-3; tentatively, D is TRBD1 (6 bases). The V gene's germline CDR1 is KGHSH and CDR2 LQKENI. V was shortened by 5 bases and J by 0 bases, with 12 bases between the two germline ends. CDR3 length: 15 residues. Written as DNA, the CDR3 is TGTGCCAGCTCAAGTAGGACAGCAAGCACAGATACGCAGTATTTT. Translating it yields CASSSRTASTDTQYF.

The chain recombines TRBV10-3 with TRBJ2-7; D is perhaps TRBD1 (5 bases). The CDR3 is made up of 12 amino acids. Trimming stripped 7 bases from V and 3 bases from J, with 10 bases between. Germline CDR1 reads ENHRY; CDR2 reads SYGVKD. The CDR3 DNA is TGTGCCATCAATGACAGCGACTACGAGCAGTACTTC. Translation: CAINDSDYEQYF.

This clone was detected once. This chain joins TRBV6-1 and TRBJ2-6; the D is unclear. CDR3 length equals 18 residues. Germline V CDR1 and CDR2: MNHNS, SASEGT. Trimming shortened V by 1 base and J by 0 bases, and 13 bases separated the two germline ends. The CDR3 sequence is CASSEVASLFSGANVLTF. The CDR3 DNA reads TGTGCCAGCAGTGAAGTCGCCAGTCTGTTCTCTGGGGCCAACGTCCTGACTTTC.

The chain employs TRBV12-3 or TRBV12-4 and TRBJ2-5; no reliable D call. CDR3 length: 13 amino acids. V lost 7 bases to trimming and J lost 5 bases, with 14 bases between them. The CDR3: CASTLTARETQYF. DNA of the CDR3: TGTGCCAGCACCCTCACGGCGAGGGAGACCCAGTACTTC.

This clone occurred once. The rearrangement uses TRBV6-4 and TRBJ2-1; 9 nucleotides agree with TRBD2. This CDR3 is 15 amino acids long. Germline CDR1 MRHNA, CDR2 SNTAGT. Trimming took 4 bases from V and 6 from J; bases not matched to a gene: 7. The CDR3 sequence: CASSGVLAGPNEQFF. CDR3 in DNA: TGTGCCAGCAGTGGGGTCCTAGCGGGGCCCAATGAGCAGTTCTTC.

This chain links TRBV19 with TRBJ1-5; D is undetermined. The V and J ends lost 8 bases and 4 bases respectively, with 9 bases between them. The CDR3 sequence is 12 residues long. Looked up from germline, CDR1 is LNHDA and CDR2 is SQIVND (reference sequence). CDR3 sequence: CASSRYNQPQHF. The CDR3 bases are TGTGCCAGTTCCAGGTATAATCAGCCCCAGCATTTT.

The genes are TRBV6-5 and TRBJ1-1; maybe TRBD1 (6 bases). V was cut by 6 bases and J by 7 bases, with 15 bases left in between. The CDR3 runs to 13 residues. The germline gives CDR1 MNHEY, CDR2 SVGAGI. The CDR3 DNA follows: TGTGCCAGCAGACGAAATGGGGGCAGTGAAGCTTTCTTT. It is translated as CASRRNGGSEAFF.

The chain carries TRBV5-4 and TRBJ1-3; D is perhaps TRBD1 (5 bases). The CDR3 is 15 residues long. Germline V CDR1 and CDR2: SGHNT, YYREEE (reference sequence). V lost 3 bases and J lost 2, with 12 bases in between. CDR3 residues: CASSSAAGPGNTIYF. As DNA, the CDR3 is TGTGCCAGCAGCTCCGCGGCAGGGCCTGGAAACACCATATATTTT. The complete variable domain, with remaining parts taken from reference TRBV5-4 and TRBJ1-3, reads ETGVTQSPTHLIKTRGQQVTLRCSSQSGHNTVSWYQQALGQGPQFIFQYYREEENGRGNFPPRFSGLQFPNYSSELNVNALELDDSALYLCASSSAAGPGNTIYFGEGSWLTVV.

This chain joins TRBV5-1 and TRBJ2-1; TRBD2 aligns across 10 bases. CDR1 and CDR2 (germline): SGHRS, YFSETQ. The CDR3 has 15 residues. V was pared by 0 bases and J by 5 bases, with 2 bases of the junction left unmatched. The CDR3 is CASSLEGLANNEQFF. CDR3 nucleotide sequence: TGCGCCAGCAGCTTGGAGGGACTAGCGAACAATGAGCAGTTCTTC.

The gene calls are TRBV6-5 and TRBJ1-2; TRBD1 might be the D (5 bases). From germline, CDR1 is MNHEY and CDR2 SVGAGI. Trimming left V 6 bases short and J 8 bases short, with 16 bases between. The CDR3 length is 13 residues. The CDR3 loop is CASRLQGMRGYTF. The CDR3 region has the DNA TGTGCCAGCAGGCTCCAGGGTATGCGGGGCTACACCTTC.

The chain links TRBV12-5 to TRBJ1-5; perhaps TRBD1 as D (6 bases). The V gene's germline CDR1 is LGHNT and CDR2 FRNRAP. Trimming stripped 3 bases from V and 9 bases from J, with 15 bases between. CDR3 length equals 14 residues. The CDR3 DNA is TGTGCTAGTGGTTTCAGGGGCCCTGCGGGGCCCCAGCATTTT. Its protein product is CASGFRGPAGPQHF.

The chain combines TRBV12-3 or TRBV12-4 with TRBJ1-5; D possibly corresponds to TRBD1 (6 bases). V lost 5 bases to trimming and J lost 7 bases, with 12 bases between them. CDR3 length: 13 residues. This chain's CDR3 is CASSRDRLQPQHF. The DNA of the CDR3 is TGTGCCAGCAGTCGAGACAGGTTACAGCCCCAGCATTTT.

This chain uses TRBV5-6 with TRBJ2-3, with a weak D call TRBD1 (5 bases). V lost 2 bases to trimming and J lost 2 bases, with 15 bases between them. Germline V CDR1 and CDR2: SGHDT, YYEEEE. There are 16 residues in the CDR3. The CDR3: CASSFGQGSYTDTQYF. The CDR3 DNA follows: TGTGCCAGCAGCTTTGGGCAGGGATCGTACACAGATACGCAGTATTTT.

V usage is TRBV6-5 and J usage is TRBJ2-5, with D maybe TRBD1 (5 bases). The germline V gene has CDR1 MNHEY and CDR2 SVGAGI. The germline V and J ends were trimmed by 5 bases and 3 bases, with 10 bases remaining between them. The CDR3 has 13 amino acids. This CDR3 is CASSPGLKETQYF. The CDR3, as DNA: TGTGCCAGCAGTCCAGGGCTTAAAGAGACCCAGTACTTC.